These T cell receptor beta chains were read from a single sample in a study of T cell responses to AZD1222 COVID-19 vaccine. Only in-frame clones appear in the TCRdb table, and some are missing; sequencing was by immunoSEQ multiplex PCR. This table holds about 83,000 clones, roughly nine tenths found once. The sample was peripheral blood, taken on day 0 of AZD1222 vaccination. The source of these receptors is an adult in good health. Both conserved end residues are part of each CDR3. Each record gives: D gene, V gene, CDR3 length, J gene, clone size, CDR3 DNA, CDR3 protein. D genes are given only for firm matches. Not every row has a clone size; where given, it reads once, few, many or a size class.

>.|TRBV5-1|15|TRBJ2-7|.
TGCGCCAGCAGCTCTAAGTTAGGGACCCACTACGAGCAGTACTTC
CASSSKLGTHYEQYF
>TRBD2|TRBV7-9|19|TRBJ2-1|.
TGTGCCAGCAACCGACGGGGAGGGGTCCTCGCCGGGACTAGGAATGAGCAGTTCTTC
CASNRRGGVLAGTRNEQFF
>TRBD2|TRBV3-1/TRBV3-2|14|TRBJ2-1|.
TGTGCCAGCAGCCCCACTAGCGGGCGCAATGAGCAGTTCTTC
CASSPTSGRNEQFF
>TRBD1|TRBV18|16|TRBJ1-1|.
TGTGCCAGCTCACCACTGACAGGGGGAGGGAGCACTGAAGCTTTCTTT
CASSPLTGGGSTEAFF
>.|TRBV10-2|13|TRBJ1-5|.
TGCGCCAGCAGCCTTCTGGGATTTCAGCCCCAGCATTTT
CASSLLGFQPQHF
>TRBD2|TRBV7-2|14|TRBJ2-7|once
TGTGCCAGCAGCCTCGCGGGGGGGCAGGACGAGCAGTACTTC
CASSLAGGQDEQYF
>.|TRBV6-5|15|TRBJ1-2|.
TGTGCCAGCAGTTACTACCAGGGGTACGGCTATGGCTACACCTTC
CASSYYQGYGYGYTF
>TRBD1|TRBV11-2|15|TRBJ2-4|.
TGTGCCAGCAGCCCAGGGACAGGGCCCAAAAACATTCAGTACTTC
CASSPGTGPKNIQYF
>TRBD1|TRBV6-4|15|TRBJ2-1|.
TGTGCCAGCAGTGACTCGGAACAGGGGGGAAATGAGCAGTTCTTC
CASSDSEQGGNEQFF
>.|TRBV19|16|TRBJ1-5|.
TGTGCCAGTAGTATAACTTTAGACAAGCGCAATCAGCCCCAGCATTTT
CASSITLDKRNQPQHF
>TRBD1|TRBV4-3|18|TRBJ2-7|.
TGCGCCAGCAGCCAAGAAAAAATGAGTCGGGACAGAGCCTACGAGCAGTACTTC
CASSQEKMSRDRAYEQYF
>.|TRBV6-5|14|TRBJ2-7|.
TGTGCCAGCAGAATAAGCGCTTCCTCCTACGAGCAGTACTTC
CASRISASSYEQYF
>TRBD1|TRBV28|14|TRBJ2-7|.
TGTGCCAGCAGTTCCAACCCGACAGGGTACGAGCAGTACTTC
CASSSNPTGYEQYF
>.|TRBV27|12|TRBJ1-1|.
TGTGCCTCTCGAAAGGGCGGACTTGAAGCTTTCTTT
CASRKGGLEAFF
>TRBD2|TRBV28|15|TRBJ2-1|.
TGTGCCAGCAGTATGCACAGCGGGAGTTACAATGAGCAGTTCTTC
CASSMHSGSYNEQFF
>.|TRBV28|14|TRBJ2-2|.
TGTGCCAGCAGTTTATCAGGGTGGACCGGGGAGCTGTTTTTT
CASSLSGWTGELFF
>.|TRBV7-8|16|TRBJ1-3|.
TGTGCCAGCAGCCACCCGTTGAGGGACTCTGGAAACACCATATATTTT
CASSHPLRDSGNTIYF
>.|TRBV6-2/TRBV6-3|16|TRBJ2-3|.
TGTGCCAGCAGTTACGTGGGCGGGGACCCCACAGATACGCAGTATTTT
CASSYVGGDPTDTQYF
>.|TRBV3-1/TRBV3-2|13|TRBJ2-6|.
TGTGCCAGCAGCCAATCTGGGGCCAACGTCCTGACTTTC
CASSQSGANVLTF
>.|TRBV29-1|14|TRBJ2-1|.
TGCAGCGTTGGGCCGGGGGATCCCTACAATGAGCAGTTCTTC
CSVGPGDPYNEQFF
>.|TRBV28|11|TRBJ2-7|.
TGTGCCAGCGAGTCAACCTACGAGCAGTACTTC
CASESTYEQYF
>.|TRBV6-5|14|TRBJ2-3|.
TGTGCCAGCAGTTCGGGTCAGGGCAGGGATACGCAGTATTTT
CASSSGQGRDTQYF
>TRBD2|TRBV10-1|17|TRBJ2-3|.
TGCGCCAGCAGTGAGCGAAGACTAGCGGGAGATCCAGATACGCAGTATTTT
CASSERRLAGDPDTQYF
>.|TRBV19|12|TRBJ1-5|.
TGTGCCAGTAGTATACAGGGACAGCCCCAGCATTTT
CASSIQGQPQHF
>TRBD2|TRBV7-9|19|TRBJ2-3|.
TGTGCCAGCAGCCCCCCGCTATCTAGCGGGAGGTATAGCACAGATACGCAGTATTTT
CASSPPLSSGRYSTDTQYF
>.|TRBV6-6|14|TRBJ2-1|.
TGTGCCAGCAGTTACGTCGGGACTTCCAATGAGCAGTTCTTC
CASSYVGTSNEQFF
>.|TRBV13|13|TRBJ1-2|.
TGTGCCAGCAGCTTAGCCCTTAACTATGGCTACACCTTC
CASSLALNYGYTF
>TRBD1|TRBV6-5|16|TRBJ2-2|.
TGTGCCAGCAGTTACATCGTAGGGGGCGAAACCGGGGAGCTGTTTTTT
CASSYIVGGETGELFF
>TRBD2|TRBV27|16|TRBJ2-1|once
TGTGCCAGCAGCGGGACTAGCGGGAGGGCCTACAATGAGCAGTTCTTC
CASSGTSGRAYNEQFF
>TRBD2|TRBV14|16|TRBJ2-2|.
TGTGCCAGCAGCCCTCCGGGACTAGCGGGATCCGGGGAGCTGTTTTTT
CASSPPGLAGSGELFF
>.|TRBV28|14|TRBJ2-7|.
TGTGCCAGCAGTTTGGGGCAGTTGATCTACGAGCAGTACTTC
CASSLGQLIYEQYF
>.|TRBV11-2|12|TRBJ2-1|once
TGTGCCAGCAGCTCGGAGGGAGATGAGCAGTTCTTC
CASSSEGDEQFF
>.|TRBV7-9|12|TRBJ2-1|.
TGTGCCAGCAGCCCACCCAACAATGAGCAGTTCTTC
CASSPPNNEQFF
>TRBD1|TRBV29-1|15|TRBJ1-1|few
TGCAGCGTCGACACGAATACAGGGGCGAACACTGAAGCTTTCTTT
CSVDTNTGANTEAFF
>TRBD1|TRBV15|15|TRBJ2-2|few
TGTGCCACCAGGCGGGACAGGGGCAACACCGGGGAGCTGTTTTTT
CATRRDRGNTGELFF
>.|TRBV4-1|18|TRBJ2-7|.
TGCGCCAGCAGCCAACCTTCCGCAGGCCCTGAGAGCTCCTACGAGCAGTACTTC
CASSQPSAGPESSYEQYF
>.|TRBV10-3|14|TRBJ2-1|.
TGTGCCATCAAGGTGGAACGCAACTACAATGAGCAGTTCTTC
CAIKVERNYNEQFF
>TRBD2|TRBV20-1|14|TRBJ2-1|.
TGCAGTGCTAGTGGTCTAGCGGGATCGAATGAGCAGTTCTTC
CSASGLAGSNEQFF
>TRBD1|TRBV4-3|16|TRBJ2-7|.
TGCGCCAGCAGCCAAGGATCGGCGGCAGGGGGCTACGAGCAGTACTTC
CASSQGSAAGGYEQYF
>.|TRBV29-1|13|TRBJ1-2|.
TGCAGCGTTGAAGATATGGGGGGCCCTGGCTACACCTTC
CSVEDMGGPGYTF
>.|TRBV3-1/TRBV3-2|15|TRBJ2-1|few
TGTGCCAGCAGCCAAAGGGGGTCTTCCTACAATGAGCAGTTCTTC
CASSQRGSSYNEQFF
>.|TRBV19|13|TRBJ2-3|once
TGTGCCAGTAGTACGTCAGCATCAGATACGCAGTATTTT
CASSTSASDTQYF